The 4 T cell receptor beta chains reported below all come from one sample, sequenced in a study of blood T cell repertoires in COVID-19. The protocol was immunoSEQ multiplex PCR, while the TCRdb copy is restricted to in-frame clones and leaves out a portion. The sample gives 300,000 to 350,000 clones, 80% to 90% of which show up once; about 5% is in the top ten. The material sequenced was PBMCs or T cells enriched from blood (not recorded which). These receptors all stem from a man in his thirties or forties who had recovered from COVID-19.

The V call is TRBV5-6, the J call TRBJ2-2, with 11 bases identical to TRBD1. CDR3 length equals 14 residues. V dropped 4 bases and J dropped 8; count of bases not matched to a gene: 4. The germline V gene has CDR1 SGHDT and CDR2 YYEEEE. The CDR3 DNA reads TGTGCCAGCAGCCGGACAGGGGGCGGTGGGGAGCTGTTTTTT. It is translated as CASSRTGGGGELFF.

The gene calls are TRBV5-8 and TRBJ2-7; tentatively, D is TRBD1 (6 bases). V was pared by 6 bases and J by 3 bases, with 16 bases between. Germline values: CDR1 SGHTS, CDR2 YDEGEE. The CDR3 has 14 residues. The CDR3 protein is CASIFGQGIYEQYF. CDR3 sequence (DNA): TGTGCCAGCATCTTTGGGCAGGGGATCTACGAGCAGTACTTC.

This clone appeared a few times. The genes are TRBV27 and TRBJ1-4; no definite D call. This CDR3 is 14 amino acids long. Germline lookup yields CDR1 MNHEY and CDR2 SMNVEV (reference sequence). V was trimmed by 2 bases and J by 1 base, leaving 5 bases between them. This CDR3 reads CASSLRGTNEKLFF. CDR3 nucleotides: TGTGCCAGCAGTTTACGGGGAACTAATGAAAAACTGTTTTTT.

This clone was counted once. The chain joins TRBV28 to TRBJ1-4, with 8 bases lining up with TRBD1. Germline CDR1 is MDHEN and CDR2 is SYDVKM. V gave up 3 bases and J gave up 5 bases; unmatched junction bases: 8. The CDR3 is 16 amino acids. In DNA, the CDR3 is TGTGCCAGCAGTTTTGATTCAGGACAGGGAAATGAAAAACTGTTTTTT. It is translated as CASSFDSGQGNEKLFF.